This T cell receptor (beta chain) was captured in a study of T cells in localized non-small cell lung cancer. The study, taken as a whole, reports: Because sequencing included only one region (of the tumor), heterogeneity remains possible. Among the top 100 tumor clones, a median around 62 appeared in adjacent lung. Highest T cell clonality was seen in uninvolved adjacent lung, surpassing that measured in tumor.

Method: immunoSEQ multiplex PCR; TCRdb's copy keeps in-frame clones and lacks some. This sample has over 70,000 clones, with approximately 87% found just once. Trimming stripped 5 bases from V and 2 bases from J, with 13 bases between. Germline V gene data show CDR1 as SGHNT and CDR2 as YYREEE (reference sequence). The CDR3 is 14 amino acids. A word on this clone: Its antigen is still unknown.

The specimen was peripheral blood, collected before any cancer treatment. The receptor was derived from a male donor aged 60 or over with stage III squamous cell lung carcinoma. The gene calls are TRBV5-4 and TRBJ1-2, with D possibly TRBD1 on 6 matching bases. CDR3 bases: TGTGCCAGCAGAACAAGTGGACAGAACTATGGCTACACCTTC. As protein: CASRTSGQNYGYTF.